These T cell receptor beta chains were read from a single sample in a study of blood T cell repertoires in COVID-19. Measured with immunoSEQ multiplex PCR; TCRdb has only the in-frame clones, and not every one. The sample lists more than 35,000 clones; around three quarters were seen once. Sequences were obtained from peripheral blood. The receptor source for this set is an elderly man with active or convalescent COVID-19. The CDR3 runs from the conserved cysteine through the conserved F or W. D genes are given only for firm matches. Clone size appears in some rows only: once, few, many, or a class for an expanded clone.

clone_size: -
j_call: TRBJ1-2
cdr3_length: 13
d_call: -
v_call: TRBV28
cdr3_aa: CASSLGHRVGYTF
cdr3_nt: TGTGCCAGCAGCCTGGGGCACAGGGTTGGCTACACCTTC

clone_size: -
j_call: TRBJ2-3
cdr3_length: 15
d_call: -
v_call: TRBV18
cdr3_aa: CASSYRDDSTDTQYF
cdr3_nt: TGTGCCAGCTCTTACAGGGATGACAGCACAGATACGCAGTATTTT

clone_size: -
j_call: TRBJ2-5
cdr3_length: 14
d_call: -
v_call: TRBV9
cdr3_aa: CASSKLPGLETQYF
cdr3_nt: TGTGCCAGCAGCAAACTCCCGGGGTTGGAGACCCAGTACTTC

clone_size: -
j_call: TRBJ1-1
cdr3_length: 13
d_call: TRBD1
v_call: TRBV4-1
cdr3_aa: CASSTGVRTEAFF
cdr3_nt: TGCGCCAGCAGCACAGGGGTACGGACTGAAGCTTTCTTT

clone_size: few
j_call: TRBJ2-3
cdr3_length: 15
d_call: TRBD2
v_call: TRBV5-1
cdr3_aa: CASSGLAGNGNTQYF
cdr3_nt: TGCGCCAGCAGCGGGCTAGCGGGAAACGGCAATACGCAGTATTTT

clone_size: once
j_call: TRBJ2-1
cdr3_length: 19
d_call: TRBD2
v_call: TRBV6-2/TRBV6-3
cdr3_aa: CASSLPNSHLAGEYNEQFF
cdr3_nt: TGTGCCAGCAGTTTACCGAATTCCCATCTAGCGGGGGAATACAATGAGCAGTTCTTC

clone_size: few
j_call: TRBJ1-5
cdr3_length: 16
d_call: TRBD1
v_call: TRBV19
cdr3_aa: CASRSAGGWSNQPQHF
cdr3_nt: TGTGCCAGTAGGTCCGCAGGGGGCTGGAGCAATCAGCCCCAGCATTTT

clone_size: -
j_call: TRBJ1-1
cdr3_length: 16
d_call: TRBD1
v_call: TRBV9
cdr3_aa: CASSPTDRGPYTEAFF
cdr3_nt: TGTGCCAGCAGCCCGACGGACAGGGGGCCTTACACTGAAGCTTTCTTT

clone_size: once
j_call: TRBJ1-2
cdr3_length: 13
d_call: -
v_call: TRBV3-1/TRBV3-2
cdr3_aa: CASRQASNYGYTF
cdr3_nt: TGTGCCAGCAGACAGGCATCTAACTATGGCTACACCTTC

clone_size: -
j_call: TRBJ2-1
cdr3_length: 19
d_call: TRBD2
v_call: TRBV19
cdr3_aa: CASTQGGLAGEMSYNEQFF
cdr3_nt: TGTGCCAGTACCCAAGGAGGACTAGCGGGAGAAATGTCTTACAATGAGCAGTTCTTC

clone_size: once
j_call: TRBJ2-1
cdr3_length: 17
d_call: -
v_call: TRBV21-1
cdr3_aa: CASSKLDRDRDYNEQFF
cdr3_nt: TGTGCCAGCAGCAAACTGGACAGGGACAGGGACTACAATGAGCAGTTCTTC

clone_size: -
j_call: TRBJ1-5
cdr3_length: 11
d_call: -
v_call: TRBV12-3/TRBV12-4
cdr3_aa: CASSQNQPQHF
cdr3_nt: TGTGCCAGCAGTCAAAATCAGCCCCAGCATTTT

clone_size: -
j_call: TRBJ2-7
cdr3_length: 16
d_call: TRBD1
v_call: TRBV28
cdr3_aa: CASSFGGVQGAYEQYF
cdr3_nt: TGTGCCAGCAGTTTTGGTGGGGTCCAGGGGGCATACGAGCAGTACTTC

clone_size: -
j_call: TRBJ2-1
cdr3_length: 11
d_call: TRBD1
v_call: TRBV19
cdr3_aa: CASREQGSEFF
cdr3_nt: TGTGCCAGTAGAGAACAGGGGTCGGAGTTCTTC

clone_size: -
j_call: TRBJ1-6
cdr3_length: 15
d_call: -
v_call: TRBV25-1
cdr3_aa: CASSEFGAGNSPLHF
cdr3_nt: TGTGCCAGCAGTGAATTTGGAGCAGGGAATTCACCCCTCCACTTT

clone_size: -
j_call: TRBJ2-2
cdr3_length: 17
d_call: -
v_call: TRBV7-2
cdr3_aa: CASSLGRLARNTGELFF
cdr3_nt: TGTGCCAGCAGCTTGGGCCGGCTAGCGAGGAACACCGGGGAGCTGTTTTTT

clone_size: -
j_call: TRBJ2-1
cdr3_length: 15
d_call: TRBD2
v_call: TRBV7-9
cdr3_aa: CASSRTSSSYNEQFF
cdr3_nt: TGTGCCAGCAGCCGGACTAGTAGCTCCTACAATGAGCAGTTCTTC

clone_size: once
j_call: TRBJ1-3
cdr3_length: 17
d_call: -
v_call: TRBV6-6
cdr3_aa: CASSPEQAPLSGNTIYF
cdr3_nt: TGTGCCAGCAGTCCCGAACAGGCCCCCTTATCTGGAAACACCATATATTTT

clone_size: -
j_call: TRBJ2-1
cdr3_length: 17
d_call: TRBD2
v_call: TRBV9
cdr3_aa: CASSEGLAGTQANEQFF
cdr3_nt: TGTGCCAGCAGCGAAGGACTAGCGGGAACCCAGGCAAATGAGCAGTTCTTC

clone_size: -
j_call: TRBJ2-5
cdr3_length: 15
d_call: -
v_call: TRBV14
cdr3_aa: CASSQDRRDVIGQYF
cdr3_nt: TGTGCCAGCAGCCAAGATCGGCGGGACGTCATAGGCCAGTACTTC

clone_size: -
j_call: TRBJ1-4
cdr3_length: 14
d_call: -
v_call: TRBV5-6
cdr3_aa: CASSLRLLNEKLFF
cdr3_nt: TGTGCCAGCAGCTTGCGACTTCTTAATGAAAAACTGTTTTTT

clone_size: -
j_call: TRBJ2-2
cdr3_length: 15
d_call: -
v_call: TRBV4-3
cdr3_aa: CASSQDAANTGELFF
cdr3_nt: TGCGCCAGCAGCCAAGATGCGGCCAACACCGGGGAGCTGTTTTTT

clone_size: -
j_call: TRBJ1-4
cdr3_length: 15
d_call: TRBD1
v_call: TRBV28
cdr3_aa: CASSRTGGSWEKLFF
cdr3_nt: TGTGCCAGCAGCCGGACAGGGGGCTCGTGGGAAAAACTGTTTTTT

clone_size: few
j_call: TRBJ1-4
cdr3_length: 16
d_call: -
v_call: TRBV28
cdr3_aa: CASSSRLLRGGEKLFF
cdr3_nt: TGTGCCAGCAGTTCCCGACTCCTCAGGGGTGGTGAAAAACTGTTTTTT

clone_size: -
j_call: TRBJ2-1
cdr3_length: 19
d_call: TRBD2
v_call: TRBV2
cdr3_aa: CASSERRRTSGNHRNEQFF
cdr3_nt: TGTGCCAGCAGTGAACGACGTAGGACTAGCGGGAACCATAGGAATGAGCAGTTCTTC

clone_size: -
j_call: TRBJ2-3
cdr3_length: 15
d_call: TRBD2
v_call: TRBV5-4
cdr3_aa: CASSFSGGATDTQYF
cdr3_nt: TGTGCCAGCAGCTTTAGCGGGGGGGCAACAGATACGCAGTATTTT

clone_size: few
j_call: TRBJ1-6
cdr3_length: 14
d_call: -
v_call: TRBV7-9
cdr3_aa: CASSSTGTNSPLHF
cdr3_nt: TGTGCCAGCAGCTCGACAGGAACAAATTCACCCCTCCACTTT

clone_size: -
j_call: TRBJ2-3
cdr3_length: 15
d_call: -
v_call: TRBV19
cdr3_aa: CASSIGQLSTDTQYF
cdr3_nt: TGTGCCAGTAGTATTGGGCAGCTTAGCACAGATACGCAGTATTTT

clone_size: -
j_call: TRBJ2-7
cdr3_length: 14
d_call: -
v_call: TRBV29-1
cdr3_aa: CSVEDAQGLNEQYF
cdr3_nt: TGCAGCGTTGAAGACGCGCAGGGACTCAACGAGCAGTACTTC

clone_size: -
j_call: TRBJ2-7
cdr3_length: 16
d_call: -
v_call: TRBV5-1
cdr3_aa: CASSLSSGTSSYEQYF
cdr3_nt: TGCGCCAGCAGCTTGTCTTCAGGAACTAGCTCCTACGAGCAGTACTTC

clone_size: -
j_call: TRBJ1-2
cdr3_length: 12
d_call: -
v_call: TRBV30
cdr3_aa: CAWTPGGYGYTF
cdr3_nt: TGTGCCTGGACGCCTGGGGGGTATGGCTACACCTTC

clone_size: -
j_call: TRBJ2-1
cdr3_length: 14
d_call: TRBD1
v_call: TRBV19
cdr3_aa: CASSHTGGENEQFF
cdr3_nt: TGTGCCAGTAGTCATACAGGGGGCGAGAATGAGCAGTTCTTC

clone_size: -
j_call: TRBJ2-1
cdr3_length: 14
d_call: -
v_call: TRBV28
cdr3_aa: CASSFRDRYNEQFF
cdr3_nt: TGTGCCAGCAGTTTTCGTGACAGGTACAATGAGCAGTTCTTC

clone_size: -
j_call: TRBJ2-1
cdr3_length: 15
d_call: TRBD1
v_call: TRBV5-1
cdr3_aa: CASSLMTGEGNEQFF
cdr3_nt: TGCGCCAGCAGCTTGATGACAGGGGAAGGCAATGAGCAGTTCTTC

clone_size: -
j_call: TRBJ1-5
cdr3_length: 13
d_call: -
v_call: TRBV6-6
cdr3_aa: CASSFPPFEPQHF
cdr3_nt: TGTGCCAGCAGTTTTCCCCCTTTCGAGCCCCAGCATTTT

clone_size: -
j_call: TRBJ2-4
cdr3_length: 17
d_call: TRBD1
v_call: TRBV28
cdr3_aa: CASSFPPLTGGKWNQYF
cdr3_nt: TGTGCCAGCAGTTTCCCCCCACTGACAGGGGGAAAGTGGAATCAGTACTTC

clone_size: -
j_call: TRBJ2-2
cdr3_length: 12
d_call: -
v_call: TRBV10-3
cdr3_aa: CAIKGQTGELFF
cdr3_nt: TGTGCCATCAAAGGACAGACCGGGGAGCTGTTTTTT

clone_size: once
j_call: TRBJ1-2
cdr3_length: 13
d_call: TRBD1
v_call: TRBV6-5
cdr3_aa: CASSYSTGGGYTF
cdr3_nt: TGTGCCAGCAGTTACTCGACAGGGGGAGGCTACACCTTC

clone_size: -
j_call: TRBJ2-7
cdr3_length: 13
d_call: -
v_call: TRBV7-9
cdr3_aa: CASSLRGSYEQYF
cdr3_nt: TGTGCCAGCAGCTTAAGGGGTTCCTACGAGCAGTACTTC

clone_size: -
j_call: TRBJ1-3
cdr3_length: 16
d_call: -
v_call: TRBV29-1
cdr3_aa: CSVDLPGVSSGNTIYF
cdr3_nt: TGCAGCGTTGATTTACCCGGGGTCAGCTCTGGAAACACCATATATTTT

clone_size: -
j_call: TRBJ2-1
cdr3_length: 17
d_call: TRBD1
v_call: TRBV9
cdr3_aa: CASSARAPGQDYNEQFF
cdr3_nt: TGTGCCAGCAGCGCGCGAGCACCGGGACAGGACTACAATGAGCAGTTCTTC

clone_size: -
j_call: TRBJ2-3
cdr3_length: 14
d_call: -
v_call: TRBV6-4
cdr3_aa: CASSVSGLTDTQYF
cdr3_nt: TGTGCCAGCAGTGTGTCAGGCCTCACAGATACGCAGTATTTT

clone_size: -
j_call: TRBJ2-3
cdr3_length: 17
d_call: TRBD2
v_call: TRBV28
cdr3_aa: CASSLGTSGRLLDTQYF
cdr3_nt: TGTGCCAGCAGTTTAGGGACTAGCGGGAGATTACTAGATACGCAGTATTTT

clone_size: once
j_call: TRBJ1-1
cdr3_length: 14
d_call: -
v_call: TRBV6-5
cdr3_aa: CASSTGTPETEAFF
cdr3_nt: TGTGCCAGCAGTACGGGGACACCGGAGACTGAAGCTTTCTTT

clone_size: -
j_call: TRBJ2-2
cdr3_length: 18
d_call: -
v_call: TRBV11-3
cdr3_aa: CASSPTPPGQGITGELFF
cdr3_nt: TGTGCCAGCAGCCCTACCCCCCCGGGGCAGGGGATCACCGGGGAGCTGTTTTTT

clone_size: -
j_call: TRBJ2-2
cdr3_length: 15
d_call: -
v_call: TRBV4-3
cdr3_aa: CASSQGLFSTGELFF
cdr3_nt: TGCGCCAGCAGCCAGGGACTCTTTAGCACCGGGGAGCTGTTTTTT

clone_size: -
j_call: TRBJ1-6
cdr3_length: 12
d_call: -
v_call: TRBV7-8
cdr3_aa: CASSFGNSPLHF
cdr3_nt: TGTGCCAGCAGCTTTGGCAATTCACCCCTCCACTTT

clone_size: once
j_call: TRBJ1-2
cdr3_length: 16
d_call: -
v_call: TRBV6-6
cdr3_aa: CASSTQGGLANYGYTF
cdr3_nt: TGTGCCAGCAGTACCCAGGGAGGGTTAGCTAACTATGGCTACACCTTC

clone_size: -
j_call: TRBJ2-2
cdr3_length: 17
d_call: TRBD1
v_call: TRBV5-1
cdr3_aa: CASSLAGTGVSTGELFF
cdr3_nt: TGCGCCAGCAGCTTGGCCGGGACAGGGGTGTCCACCGGGGAGCTGTTTTTT

clone_size: -
j_call: TRBJ1-2
cdr3_length: 13
d_call: -
v_call: TRBV6-5
cdr3_aa: CASSSVRGDGYTF
cdr3_nt: TGTGCCAGCAGTTCCGTCAGGGGAGATGGCTACACCTTC

clone_size: -
j_call: TRBJ2-5
cdr3_length: 16
d_call: TRBD2
v_call: TRBV28
cdr3_aa: CASSTRGRGGQETQYF
cdr3_nt: TGTGCCAGCAGTACCCGAGGGCGGGGGGGCCAAGAGACCCAGTACTTC